Listed here are 4 T cell receptor beta chains from one sample, sequenced in a study of T cells in Graves' hyperthyroidism and ophthalmopathy. The CDR3 regions of TCR beta were amplified from RNA transcripts. In the first-round RT-PCR of the TCR CDR3, the HTBI primer set was used. TCRdb re-derived calls from the multiplex PCR reads in MiXCR, one entry per CDR3 protein. The sample lists 500,000 to 800,000 distinct CDR3 sequences; 14% were seen once. Sequencing used blood. These receptors came from a woman aged 50 to 65 with Graves' ophthalmopathy.

This clonotype was seen at least ten times. The chain combines TRBV20-1 with TRBJ1-2; 7 bases line up with TRBD1. CDR1 and CDR2 from the germline V gene are DFQATT and SNEGSKA (reference sequence). This CDR3 spans 14 amino acids. V was pared by 3 bases and J by 3 bases, with 7 bases of the junction left unmatched. The DNA for the CDR3 is TGCAGTGCTAGGAACAGGGGCACTGACTATGGCTACACCTTC. Protein sequence: CSARNRGTDYGYTF.

This clonotype was picked up many times. The chain combines TRBV29-1 with TRBJ2-1, with D perhaps TRBD1 or TRBD2 (5 bases each). Germline V CDR1 and CDR2: SQVTM, ANQGSEA. The CDR3 length is 15 residues. With 5 bases removed from V and 1 base from J, the gap between germline ends came to 15 bases. CDR3 bases: TGCAGCGTTAAACCTGGGGACCGTTCCTACAATGAGCAGTTCTTC. It is translated as CSVKPGDRSYNEQFF.

This clonotype showed up just a few times. The DNA for the CDR3 is TGTGCCAGCAGCCGCCCCAGGACAGGGGTAAGGCGAAGCGAGCAGTACTTC. Translated, it gives CASSRPRTGVRRSEQYF. V gene TRBV5-6 combines with J gene TRBJ2-7; 9 positions match TRBD1. CDR3 length: 17 residues. Germline assignment: CDR1 SGHDT and CDR2 YYEEEE. V dropped 4 bases and J dropped 6; count of bases not matched to a gene: 17.

This clonotype was seen many times. The rearrangement joins TRBV9 to TRBJ2-7, with TRBD2 matching 9 bases. The CDR3 spans 14 residues. Unmatched junction bases numbered 4, after V lost 2 bases and J lost 4 bases. Germline V gene data show CDR1 as SGDLS and CDR2 as YYNGEE. CDR3 protein: CASSVLAGSYEQYF. The CDR3 nucleotides are TGTGCCAGCAGCGTCCTAGCGGGGTCTTACGAGCAGTACTTC. The variable domain in full, completed from reference TRBV9 and TRBJ2-7, reads DSGVTQTPKHLITATGQRVTLRCSPRSGDLSVYWYQQSLDQGLQFLIQYYNGEERAKGNILERFSAQQFPDLHSELNLSSLELGDSALYFCASSVLAGSYEQYFGPGTRLTVT.